The 28 T cell receptor beta chains listed next were all sequenced from one sample in a study of shared clonotypes between healthy human individuals. Measured with immunoSEQ multiplex PCR; TCRdb has only the in-frame clones, and not every one. The sample shows about 2 million clones, around 96% of them seen only once. Terminally differentiated effector memory CD45RA+ cells were excluded from the naive CD8 cells, which were CD45RO-negative and positively selected for CCR7. The material sequenced was naive CD8+ T cells sorted from blood. All receptors come from a man aged 18 to 30 in good health.

This rearrangement joins TRBV6-1 to TRBJ2-3, with 12 bases identical to TRBD1. There are 15 residues in the CDR3. Germline V gene data show CDR1 as MNHNS and CDR2 as SASEGT. The junction had 2 bases not matched to a gene; V was cut back by 4 bases and J by 3 bases. Here the CDR3 DNA reads TGTGCCAGCAGTGGGGACAGGGGGCCGACAGATACGCAGTATTTT. It encodes CASSGDRGPTDTQYF.

This chain connects TRBV6-5 to TRBJ2-7; either TRBD1 or TRBD2 may fit D (5 bases each). Trimming stripped 0 bases from V and 2 bases from J, with 14 bases between. CDR1 and CDR2 from the germline V gene are MNHEY and SVGAGI. The CDR3 has 16 residues. The CDR3 nucleotides read TGTGCCAGCAGTTACTCGAAGGGACCCCTAACCTACGAGCAGTACTTC. Its translation: CASSYSKGPLTYEQYF.

The chain links TRBV18 to TRBJ1-1; 7 bases map to TRBD1. This CDR3 contains 17 residues. V lost 6 bases and J lost 2; bases outside the gene matches: 15. Germline V gene sequence: CDR1 KGHSH, CDR2 LQKENI. The chain's CDR3 is CASSAHGEGAANTEAFF. CDR3 in DNA: TGTGCCAGCTCGGCACACGGGGAGGGGGCAGCAAACACTGAAGCTTTCTTT.

This chain connects TRBV5-4 to TRBJ1-1; 8 bases are a match to TRBD1. After removal of 2 bases from V and 8 bases from J, the junction contained 11 bases not matched to a gene. Germline V lookup: CDR1 SGHNT, CDR2 YYREEE (reference sequence). The CDR3 totals 15 residues. CDR3 sequence (DNA): TGTGCCAGCAGCTTCCAGGGGGCAGATACAGTAGAAGCTTTCTTT. The encoded protein is CASSFQGADTVEAFF.

The chain has TRBV7-3 and TRBJ2-5, with 7 bases aligning to TRBD2. Losses at the gene ends were 5 bases for V and 5 bases for J; bases not matched to a gene: 5. The CDR3 totals 13 residues. Looked up from germline, CDR1 is SGHTA and CDR2 is FQGTGA. The CDR3 DNA sequence: TGTGCCAGCAGCAGGACTAGTTGGGAGACCCAGTACTTC. Its translation is CASSRTSWETQYF. The whole variable domain, remainder taken from reference TRBV7-3 and TRBJ2-5, is GAGVSQTPSNKVTEKGKYVELRCDPISGHTALYWYRQSLGQGPEFLIYFQGTGAADDSGLPNDRFFAVRPEGSVSTLKIQRTERGDSAVYLCASSRTSWETQYFGPGTRLLVL.

The chain combines TRBV19 with TRBJ1-2; D not resolved. V was cut by 3 bases and J by 6 bases, with 14 bases left in between. The CDR3 runs to 14 residues. The V gene's germline CDR1 is LNHDA and CDR2 SQIVND (reference sequence). CDR3 sequence (DNA): TGTGCCAGTAGTATCGGCCGAGGCAGCAATGGCTACACCTTC. It translates to CASSIGRGSNGYTF. The variable domain in full, with the rest retrieved from reference TRBV19 and TRBJ1-2, is DGGITQSPKYLFRKEGQNVTLSCEQNLNHDAMYWYRQDPGQGLRLIYYSQIVNDFQKGDIAEGYSVSREKKESFPLTVTSAQKNPTAFYLCASSIGRGSNGYTFGSGTRLTVV.

The rearrangement joins TRBV9 to TRBJ1-4; D perhaps matches TRBD1 (5 bases). Germline-derived CDR1 and CDR2 are SGDLS and YYNGEE. This CDR3 comprises 15 residues. Trimming took off 0 bases at V and 7 bases at J, with 13 bases between the two ends. CDR3 amino acids: CASSVDGGSGEKLFF. The CDR3 DNA sequence: TGTGCCAGCAGCGTAGATGGGGGTTCGGGTGAAAAACTGTTTTTT. The full variable domain, in which reference TRBV9 and TRBJ1-4 provide the parts outside the CDR3, is DSGVTQTPKHLITATGQRVTLRCSPRSGDLSVYWYQQSLDQGLQFLIQYYNGEERAKGNILERFSAQQFPDLHSELNLSSLELGDSALYFCASSVDGGSGEKLFFGSGTQLSVL.

The chain couples TRBV2 to TRBJ2-7; D not resolved. The CDR3 consists of 12 residues. V was cut by 7 bases and J by 0 bases, with 7 bases left in between. CDR1 and CDR2 from the germline V gene are SNHLY and FYNNEI. CDR3 coding DNA: TGTGCCAGCATCGGGTTCTCCTACGAGCAGTACTTC. Translation gives CASIGFSYEQYF.

The chain links TRBV23-1 to TRBJ2-5; 8 bases are shared with TRBD2. TRBV23-1 qualifies as an ORF whose function is uncertain. The CDR3 covers 16 residues. V was clipped by 1 base and J by 4 bases; unmatched bases: 8. The CDR3 DNA follows: TGCGCCAGCAGTCAATGGCCGGGGGGGGACGGAGAGACCCAGTACTTC. Its translation is CASSQWPGGDGETQYF.

V and J are TRBV6-1 and TRBJ2-7; the D call may be TRBD1 or TRBD2 (5 bases each). The V and J ends lost 8 bases and 2 bases respectively, with 10 bases between them. Germline assignment: CDR1 MNHNS and CDR2 SASEGT. The CDR3 totals 12 residues. CDR3 bases: TGTGCCAGCGCTCGGGACGCCTACGAGCAGTACTTC. This codes for CASARDAYEQYF.

The V call is TRBV4-1, the J call TRBJ2-1; D gene unclear. Germline CDR1 reads MGHRA; CDR2 reads YSYEKL. Trimming removed 7 bases at V and 0 bases at J, with 13 bases between. This CDR3 region has 15 residues. CDR3 sequence (DNA): TGCGCCAGCAACCCCAGCACGAGCTCCTACAATGAGCAGTTCTTC. Translation: CASNPSTSSYNEQFF.

The genes are TRBV19 and TRBJ1-2; D is unclear. This CDR3 comprises 14 residues. V lost 10 bases, J lost 4 bases, and 19 bases lay in between. CDR1 is LNHDA, CDR2 SQIVND, per germline (reference sequence). The CDR3 region has the DNA TGTGCCACCCTCGGGGAGGCCTCCGTCTATGGCTACACCTTC. Protein: CATLGEASVYGYTF.

The gene calls are TRBV28 and TRBJ2-1; 8 bases agree with TRBD2. CDR3 length: 15 amino acids. J was trimmed by 7 bases and V by 3 bases; bases with no gene match: 8. CDR1 and CDR2 (germline): MDHEN, SYDVKM. The CDR3 DNA reads TGTGCCAGCAGTTTCCCGGGAGGGTTCACTAATGAGCAGTTCTTC. This codes for CASSFPGGFTNEQFF.

This chain's CDR3 is CASSPHPAYEQYF. CDR3 in DNA: TGTGCCAGCAGCCCTCACCCAGCCTACGAGCAGTACTTC. This rearrangement joins TRBV9 to TRBJ2-7; D is undetermined. This CDR3 is built from 13 residues. CDR1 and CDR2 from the germline V gene are SGDLS and YYNGEE. V lost 4 bases, J lost 2 bases, and 10 bases lay in between.

The rearrangement uses TRBV7-8 and TRBJ2-7, with 10 bases that match TRBD1. CDR3 length: 19 residues. Germline CDR1 and CDR2: SGHVS and FQNEAQ. V shed 1 base, J shed 0 bases, and the junction held 12 bases outside the gene matches. This chain's CDR3 is CASSLGLISDRGHSYEQYF. For the CDR3, the DNA is TGTGCCAGCAGCTTAGGCCTAATTAGCGACAGGGGGCACTCCTACGAGCAGTACTTC.

The chain combines TRBV30 with TRBJ2-7, with 9 bases matching TRBD1. The germline V gene has CDR1 GTSNPN and CDR2 SVGIG (reference sequence). The CDR3 is 13 residues long. V shed 7 bases and J 1 base; nucleotides not matched to a gene: 5. CDR3 DNA: TGTGCCTCCAGGACAGGGGAGTCCTACGAGCAGTACTTC. This gives the protein CASRTGESYEQYF.

This rearrangement joins TRBV11-2 to TRBJ2-2; D ambiguous. V lost 2 bases to trimming and J lost 3 bases, with 7 bases between them. The V gene's germline CDR1 is SGHAT and CDR2 FQNNGV. The CDR3 contains 14 residues. The CDR3 nucleotides are TGTGCCAGCAGCTTAATGGGGTACACCGGGGAGCTGTTTTTT. Protein: CASSLMGYTGELFF.

This chain uses TRBV5-6 with TRBJ2-7; no clear D gene. The germline V gene has CDR1 SGHDT and CDR2 YYEEEE. V lost 2 bases, J lost 6 bases, and 12 bases lay in between. The length of the CDR3 is 13 residues. The CDR3 loop reads CASSFGYPGEQYF. The CDR3 nucleotides read TGTGCCAGCAGCTTCGGGTATCCGGGCGAGCAGTACTTC.

The rearrangement uses TRBV25-1 and TRBJ2-1; D not resolved. Germline V lookup: CDR1 MGHDK, CDR2 SYGVNS. The CDR3 is made up of 13 amino acids. Trimming cost V 5 bases and J 7 bases, with 12 bases left between them. CDR3 in DNA: TGTGCCAGCAGTCCCACTGAACGAAATGAGCAGTTCTTC. Its protein is CASSPTERNEQFF.

This clone appeared once. The CDR3 DNA is TGTGCCAGCAGCTTTGCTAGCGGGAGCGTATACGAGCAGTACTTC. It translates to CASSFASGSVYEQYF. The chain carries TRBV5-6 and TRBJ2-7; TRBD2 matches at 10 bases. In germline, CDR1 is SGHDT, CDR2 YYEEEE. V trimming: 2 bases; J trimming: 4 bases; junction bases outside the gene matches: 6. This CDR3 is built from 15 residues.

This chain links TRBV6-1 with TRBJ2-7; tentative D call: TRBD1 (6 bases). Trimming took 0 bases from V and 5 from J, leaving 8 bases between them. Germline values: CDR1 MNHNS, CDR2 SASEGT. The CDR3 extends over 13 amino acids. The CDR3 nucleotides read TGTGCCAGCAGTGAAGCCTGGGACAACGAGCAGTACTTC. Amino acids: CASSEAWDNEQYF.

The CDR3 DNA reads as TGTGCCAGCAGTTACGGACTAGAGGGTTCCTACAATGAGCAGTTCTTC. Protein: CASSYGLEGSYNEQFF. The genes are TRBV6-5 and TRBJ2-1, with 7 bases identical to TRBD2. This CDR3 is built from 16 residues. J was trimmed by 1 base and V by 2 bases; bases with no gene match: 5. Germline CDR1 MNHEY, CDR2 SVGAGI.

This sequence joins TRBV11-2 and TRBJ2-5; D unresolved. The V and J ends lost 3 bases and 5 bases respectively, with 10 bases between them. CDR1 and CDR2 (germline): SGHAT, FQNNGV. This CDR3 has 13 residues. The CDR3 loop is CASSLALDETQYF. The CDR3 coding sequence is TGTGCCAGCAGCTTGGCCCTCGACGAGACCCAGTACTTC.

This clone appeared once. Other DNA sequences of this sample code for an identical CDR3. This chain connects TRBV7-9 to TRBJ2-3, with D possibly being TRBD1 or TRBD2 (5 bases each). V lost 2 bases and J 6 bases, leaving 9 bases between the germline ends. CDR1 and CDR2 (germline): SEHNR, FQNEAQ (reference sequence). The CDR3 totals 13 residues. DNA of the CDR3: TGTGCCAGCAGCTTACGGGGCGCGGATACGCAGTATTTT. Encoded protein: CASSLRGADTQYF.

The V call is TRBV18, the J call TRBJ2-7, with 13 bases lining up with TRBD2. Per germline, CDR1 KGHSH and CDR2 LQKENI. V shed 5 bases and J 3 bases; nucleotides not matched to a gene: 4. The CDR3 spans 15 residues. The CDR3, as DNA: TGTGCCAGCTCAAAAGGACTAGCGGGAGACTACGAGCAGTACTTC. Residues: CASSKGLAGDYEQYF.

J is TRBJ2-2 and V is TRBV2, with no clear D. The V gene's germline CDR1 is SNHLY and CDR2 FYNNEI. Trimming pared 1 base from V and 9 bases from J, leaving 6 bases between. This CDR3 is built from 12 residues. The CDR3 bases are TGTGCCAGCAGTGAAGTTTACAGGGAGCTGTTTTTT. It specifies CASSEVYRELFF.

The rearrangement uses TRBV5-8 and TRBJ2-3; D is uncertain. V lost 1 base to trimming and J lost 5 bases, with 8 bases between them. Per germline, CDR1 SGHTS and CDR2 YDEGEE. The CDR3 is 13 residues long. The CDR3 sequence: CASSLTVGDTQYF. In DNA, the CDR3 is TGTGCCAGCAGCTTGACCGTGGGAGATACGCAGTATTTT.

Written as DNA, the CDR3 is TGTGCCAGCAGCCTCCCCGGCGAGCAGTACTTC. This codes for CASSLPGEQYF. The chain combines TRBV5-8 with TRBJ2-7, with D unresolved. Trimming removed 4 bases from V and 6 bases from J, with 8 bases in between. Germline V gene lookup returns CDR1 SGHTS and CDR2 YDEGEE. This CDR3 is 11 amino acids long.